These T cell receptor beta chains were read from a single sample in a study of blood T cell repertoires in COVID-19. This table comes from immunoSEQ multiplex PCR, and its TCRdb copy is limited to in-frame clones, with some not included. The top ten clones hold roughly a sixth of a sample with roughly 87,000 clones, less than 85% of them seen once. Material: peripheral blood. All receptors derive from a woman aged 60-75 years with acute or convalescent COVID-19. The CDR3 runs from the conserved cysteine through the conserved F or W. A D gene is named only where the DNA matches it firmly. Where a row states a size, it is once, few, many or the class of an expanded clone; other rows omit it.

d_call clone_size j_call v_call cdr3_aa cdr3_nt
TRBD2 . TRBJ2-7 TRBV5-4 CASSLEASGAGYEQYF TGTGCCAGCAGCTTGGAGGCTAGCGGGGCTGGCTACGAGCAGTACTTC
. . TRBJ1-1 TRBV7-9 CASSITGFEAFF TGTGCCAGCAGCATAACAGGTTTTGAAGCTTTCTTT
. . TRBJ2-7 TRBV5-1 CASSLEVAGSGEKQYF TGCGCCAGCAGCTTGGAGGTGGCAGGGTCGGGTGAGAAGCAGTACTTC
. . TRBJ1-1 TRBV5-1 CASSLAHGNTEAFF TGCGCCAGCAGCTTGGCCCACGGGAACACTGAAGCTTTCTTT
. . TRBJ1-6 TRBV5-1 CASSLVTGPEPLHF TGCGCCAGCAGCCTGGTGACAGGCCCGGAACCCCTCCACTTT
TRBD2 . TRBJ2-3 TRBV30 CAWTSGGADTQYF TGTGCCTGGACTAGCGGGGGGGCAGATACGCAGTATTTT
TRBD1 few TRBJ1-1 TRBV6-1 CASSEDRGDTEAFF TGTGCCAGCAGTGAAGACAGGGGTGACACTGAAGCTTTCTTT
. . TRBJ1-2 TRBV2 CASRGQGLDGYTF TGTGCCAGCCGAGGGCAGGGACTTGATGGCTACACCTTC
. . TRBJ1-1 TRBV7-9 CASTWTRMNTEAFF TGTGCCAGCACCTGGACACGCATGAACACTGAAGCTTTCTTT
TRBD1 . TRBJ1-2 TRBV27 CASSPGGRGRYGYTF TGTGCCAGCAGTCCAGGGGGCAGGGGGCGGTATGGCTACACCTTC
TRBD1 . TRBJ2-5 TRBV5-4 CASSLGQGAWETQYF TGTGCCAGCAGTTTGGGACAGGGGGCGTGGGAGACCCAGTACTTC
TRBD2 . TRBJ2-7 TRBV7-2 CASSLVAGSYEQYF TGTGCCAGCTCTCTCGTAGCGGGGAGCTACGAGCAGTACTTC
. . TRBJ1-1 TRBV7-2 CASSSRGDGAEAFF TGTGCCAGCAGCTCTCGCGGGGACGGCGCTGAAGCTTTCTTT
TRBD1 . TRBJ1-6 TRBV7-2 CASRQDRGTNSPLHF TGTGCCAGCAGGCAAGACAGGGGAACTAATTCACCCCTCCACTTT
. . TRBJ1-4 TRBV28 CASSSQEKLFF TGTGCCAGCAGTTCACAGGAAAAACTGTTTTTT
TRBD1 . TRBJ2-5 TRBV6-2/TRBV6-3 CASSYLKGADETQYF TGTGCCAGCAGTTACCTGAAGGGGGCGGATGAGACCCAGTACTTC
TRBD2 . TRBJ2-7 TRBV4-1 CASSQGTSGGYEQYF TGCGCCAGCAGCCAAGGTACTAGCGGTGGCTACGAGCAGTACTTC
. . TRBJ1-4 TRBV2 CASSRGSKLEKLFF TGTGCCAGCAGCCGCGGGAGTAAATTAGAAAAACTGTTTTTT
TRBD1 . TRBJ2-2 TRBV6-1 CASSEFRTGAGELFF TGTGCCAGCAGTGAATTTAGGACAGGGGCCGGGGAGCTGTTTTTT
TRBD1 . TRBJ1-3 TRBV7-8 CASSPLTGGAGGTIYF TGTGCCAGCAGCCCGCTGACAGGGGGCGCCGGTGGCACCATATATTTT
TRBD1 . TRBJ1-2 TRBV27 CASSFVIEGQGLGYTF TGTGCCAGCAGTTTTGTAATCGAGGGACAGGGCCTTGGGTACACCTTC
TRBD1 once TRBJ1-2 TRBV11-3 CASSFSGTGNGYTF TGTGCCAGCAGCTTTTCCGGGACAGGGAACGGCTACACCTTC
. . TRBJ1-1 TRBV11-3 CASSPRSGQHTEAFF TGTGCCAGCAGCCCCCGTTCAGGACAGCACACTGAAGCTTTCTTT
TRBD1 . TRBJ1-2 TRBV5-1 CASSLTGTYGYTF TGCGCCAGCAGCCTGACAGGGACCTATGGCTACACCTTC
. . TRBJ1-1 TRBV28 CASSTPAGTEAFF TGTGCCAGCAGTACCCCCGCGGGCACTGAAGCTTTCTTT
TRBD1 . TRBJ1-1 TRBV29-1 CSVSTGEAFF TGCAGCGTATCGACAGGGGAAGCTTTCTTT
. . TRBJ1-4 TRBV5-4 CASSLGGRGPSEKLFF TGTGCCAGCAGCTTGGGGGGGAGGGGCCCAAGTGAAAAACTGTTTTTT
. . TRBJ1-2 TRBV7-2 CASSLSSRVGYGYTF TGTGCCAGCAGCTTATCGAGCAGGGTTGGATATGGCTACACCTTC
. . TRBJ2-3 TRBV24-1 CATQDRRGIDTQYF TGTGCCACCCAAGACAGGAGAGGGATAGATACGCAGTATTTT
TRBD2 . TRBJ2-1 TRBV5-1 CASSLAPSGGAGYEQFF TGCGCCAGCAGCTTGGCCCCTAGCGGGGGGGCGGGATATGAGCAGTTCTTC
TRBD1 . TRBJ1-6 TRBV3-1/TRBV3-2 CASSRGQGPLGAHF TGTGCCAGCAGCCGGGGACAGGGTCCCTTGGGCGCCCACTTT
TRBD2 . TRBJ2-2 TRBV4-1 CASSQLRLLASTGELFF TGCGCCAGCAGCCAACTACGCCTACTAGCGAGCACCGGGGAGCTGTTTTTT
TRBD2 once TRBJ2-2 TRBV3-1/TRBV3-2 CASSQSRPERGANTGELFF TGTGCCAGCAGCCAATCCCGCCCCGAGCGGGGGGCGAACACCGGGGAGCTGTTTTTT
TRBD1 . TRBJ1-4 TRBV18 CASSPRQGATNEKLFF TGTGCCAGCTCCCCCAGACAGGGGGCTACTAATGAAAAACTGTTTTTT
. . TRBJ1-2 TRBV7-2 CASSPPFLANYGYTF TGTGCCAGCAGCCCACCCTTCTTAGCTAACTATGGCTACACCTTC
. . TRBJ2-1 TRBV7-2 CASSLVRGEQFF TGTGCCAGCAGCTTAGTTCGTGGCGAGCAGTTCTTC
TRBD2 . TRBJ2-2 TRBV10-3 CAIRIAGGDTGELFF TGTGCCATCAGGATAGCGGGGGGGGACACCGGGGAGCTGTTTTTT